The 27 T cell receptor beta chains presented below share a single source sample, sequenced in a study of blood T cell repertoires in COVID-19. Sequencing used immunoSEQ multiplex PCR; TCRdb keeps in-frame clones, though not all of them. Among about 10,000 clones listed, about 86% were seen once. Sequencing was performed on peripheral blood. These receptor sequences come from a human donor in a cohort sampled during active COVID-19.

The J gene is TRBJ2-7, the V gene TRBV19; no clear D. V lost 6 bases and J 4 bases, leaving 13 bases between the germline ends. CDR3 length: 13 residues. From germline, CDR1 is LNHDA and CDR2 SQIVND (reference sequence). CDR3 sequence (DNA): TGTGCCAGTAGCCCCGTCCTTCGGTACGAGCAGTACTTC. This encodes CASSPVLRYEQYF.

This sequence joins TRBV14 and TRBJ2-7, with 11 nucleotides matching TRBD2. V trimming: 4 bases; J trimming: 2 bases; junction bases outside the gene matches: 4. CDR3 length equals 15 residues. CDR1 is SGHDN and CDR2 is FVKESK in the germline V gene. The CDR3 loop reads CASSPALAGAYEQYF. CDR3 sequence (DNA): TGTGCCAGCAGCCCCGCACTAGCGGGAGCCTACGAGCAGTACTTC.

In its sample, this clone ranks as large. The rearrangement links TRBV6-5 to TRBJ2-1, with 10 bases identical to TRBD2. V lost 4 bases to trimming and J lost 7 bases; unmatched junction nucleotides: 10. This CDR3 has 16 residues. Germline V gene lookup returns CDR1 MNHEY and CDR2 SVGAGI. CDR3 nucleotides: TGTGCCAGCAGTTCCCTTCCTAGCGGGAGCTTAAATGAGCAGTTCTTC. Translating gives CASSSLPSGSLNEQFF.

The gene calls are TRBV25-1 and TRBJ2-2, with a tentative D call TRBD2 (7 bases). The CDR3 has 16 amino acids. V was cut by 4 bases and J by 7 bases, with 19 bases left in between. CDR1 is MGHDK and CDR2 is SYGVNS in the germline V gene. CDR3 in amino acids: CASSGGGVPVGGELFF. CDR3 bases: TGTGCCAGCAGTGGAGGGGGGGTCCCCGTTGGCGGGGAGCTGTTTTTT.

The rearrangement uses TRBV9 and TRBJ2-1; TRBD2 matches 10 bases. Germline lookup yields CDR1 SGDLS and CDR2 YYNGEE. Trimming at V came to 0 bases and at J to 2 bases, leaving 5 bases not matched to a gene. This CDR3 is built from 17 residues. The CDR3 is CASSVVASGSTYNEQFF. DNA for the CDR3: TGTGCCAGCAGCGTAGTGGCTAGCGGGAGCACCTACAATGAGCAGTTCTTC.

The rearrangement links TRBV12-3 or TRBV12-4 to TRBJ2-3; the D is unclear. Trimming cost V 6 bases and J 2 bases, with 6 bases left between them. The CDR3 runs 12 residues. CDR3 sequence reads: CASSPSTDTQYF. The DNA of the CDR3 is TGTGCCAGCAGCCCGTCCACAGATACGCAGTATTTT.

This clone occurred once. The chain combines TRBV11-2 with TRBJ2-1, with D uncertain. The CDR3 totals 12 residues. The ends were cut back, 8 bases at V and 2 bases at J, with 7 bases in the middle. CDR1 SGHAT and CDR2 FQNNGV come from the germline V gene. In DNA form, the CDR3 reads TGTGCCAGCCTCTCGGCCTACAATGAGCAGTTCTTC. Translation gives CASLSAYNEQFF.

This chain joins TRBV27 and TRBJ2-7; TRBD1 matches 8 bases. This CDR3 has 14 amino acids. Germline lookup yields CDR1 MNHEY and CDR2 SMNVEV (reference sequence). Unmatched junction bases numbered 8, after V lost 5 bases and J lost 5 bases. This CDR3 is CASSGAIRGHEQYF. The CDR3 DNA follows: TGTGCCAGCAGTGGTGCTATCAGGGGGCACGAGCAGTACTTC.

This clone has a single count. The DNA of the CDR3 is TGCGCCAGCAGCCAAGAGGGGACAGGGCTGCTTCCCCACGAGCAGTACTTC. Translating gives CASSQEGTGLLPHEQYF. The chain joins TRBV4-1 to TRBJ2-7; 9 bases agree with TRBD1. The CDR3 has 17 residues. J gave up 5 bases and V 0 bases, and 11 bases lay outside the gene matches. Looked up from germline, CDR1 is MGHRA and CDR2 is YSYEKL.

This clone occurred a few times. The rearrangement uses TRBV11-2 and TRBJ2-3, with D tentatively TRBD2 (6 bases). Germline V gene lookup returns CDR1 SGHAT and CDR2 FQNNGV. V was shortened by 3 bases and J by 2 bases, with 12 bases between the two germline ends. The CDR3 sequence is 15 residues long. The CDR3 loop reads CASSFGGGTTDTQYF. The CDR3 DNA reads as TGTGCCAGCAGCTTTGGGGGAGGAACCACAGATACGCAGTATTTT.

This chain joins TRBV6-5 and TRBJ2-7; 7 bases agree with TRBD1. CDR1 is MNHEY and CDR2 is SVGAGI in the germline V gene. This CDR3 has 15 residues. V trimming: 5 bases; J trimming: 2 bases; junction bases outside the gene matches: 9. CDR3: CASSPRTGFAYEQYF. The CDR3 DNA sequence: TGTGCCAGCAGTCCTCGGACAGGTTTTGCCTACGAGCAGTACTTC.

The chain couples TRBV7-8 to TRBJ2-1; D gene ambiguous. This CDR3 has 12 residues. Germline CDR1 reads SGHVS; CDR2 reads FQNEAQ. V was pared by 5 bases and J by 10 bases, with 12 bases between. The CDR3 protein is CASSHELVEQFF. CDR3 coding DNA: TGTGCCAGCAGCCACGAGTTGGTCGAGCAGTTCTTC.

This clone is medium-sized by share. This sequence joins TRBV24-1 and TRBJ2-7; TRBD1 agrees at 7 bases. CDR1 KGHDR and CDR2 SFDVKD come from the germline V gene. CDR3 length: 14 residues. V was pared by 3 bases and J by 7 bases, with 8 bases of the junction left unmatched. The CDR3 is CATSDLNRGGEQYF. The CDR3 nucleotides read TGTGCCACCAGTGATCTTAACAGGGGTGGGGAGCAGTACTTC.

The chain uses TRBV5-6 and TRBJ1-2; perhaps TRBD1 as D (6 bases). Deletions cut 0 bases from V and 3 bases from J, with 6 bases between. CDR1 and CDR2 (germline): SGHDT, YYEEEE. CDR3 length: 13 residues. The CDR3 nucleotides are TGTGCCAGCAGCTTGGGGGGGCACTATGGCTACACCTTC. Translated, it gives CASSLGGHYGYTF. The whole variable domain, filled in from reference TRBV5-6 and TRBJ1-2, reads DAGVTQSPTHLIKTRGQQVTLRCSPKSGHDTVSWYQQALGQGPQFIFQYYEEEERQRGNFPDRFSGHQFPNYSSELNVNALLLGDSALYLCASSLGGHYGYTFGSGTRLTVV.

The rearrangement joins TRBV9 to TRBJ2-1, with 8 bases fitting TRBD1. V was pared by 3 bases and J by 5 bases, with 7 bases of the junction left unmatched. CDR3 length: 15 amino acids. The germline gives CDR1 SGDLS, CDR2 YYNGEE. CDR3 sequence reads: CASSAYGTGNNEQFF. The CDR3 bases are TGTGCCAGCAGCGCCTATGGGACAGGCAACAATGAGCAGTTCTTC.

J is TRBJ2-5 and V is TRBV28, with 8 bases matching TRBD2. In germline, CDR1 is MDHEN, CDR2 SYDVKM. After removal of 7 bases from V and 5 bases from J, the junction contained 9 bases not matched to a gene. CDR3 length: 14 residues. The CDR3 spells CASTLFGTRETQYF. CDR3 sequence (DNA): TGTGCCAGCACCCTATTCGGGACTAGGGAGACCCAGTACTTC.

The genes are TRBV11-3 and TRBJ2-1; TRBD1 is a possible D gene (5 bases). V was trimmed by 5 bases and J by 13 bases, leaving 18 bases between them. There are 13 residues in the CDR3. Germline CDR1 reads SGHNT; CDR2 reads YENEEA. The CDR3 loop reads CASSPKDSLNQFF. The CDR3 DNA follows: TGTGCCAGCAGCCCGAAAGACAGCCTAAATCAGTTCTTC.

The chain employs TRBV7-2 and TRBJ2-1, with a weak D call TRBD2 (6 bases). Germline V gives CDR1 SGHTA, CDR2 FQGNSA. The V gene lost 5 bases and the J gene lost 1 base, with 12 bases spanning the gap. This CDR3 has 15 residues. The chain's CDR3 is CASSPLAGSYNEQFF. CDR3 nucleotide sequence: TGTGCCAGCAGCCCCCTGGCGGGGTCCTACAATGAGCAGTTCTTC.

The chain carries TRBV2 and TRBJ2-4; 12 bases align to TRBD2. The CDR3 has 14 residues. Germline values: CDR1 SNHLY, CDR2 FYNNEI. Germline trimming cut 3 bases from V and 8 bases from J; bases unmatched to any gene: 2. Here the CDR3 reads CASSDLAGGDIQYF. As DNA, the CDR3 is TGTGCCAGCAGTGATCTAGCGGGAGGGGACATTCAGTACTTC.

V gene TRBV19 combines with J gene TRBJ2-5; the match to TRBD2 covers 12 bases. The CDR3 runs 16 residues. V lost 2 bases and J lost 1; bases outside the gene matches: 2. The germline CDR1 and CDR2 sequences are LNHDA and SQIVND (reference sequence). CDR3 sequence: CASSISGLAGQETQYF. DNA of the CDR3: TGTGCCAGTAGTATATCGGGACTAGCGGGCCAAGAGACCCAGTACTTC. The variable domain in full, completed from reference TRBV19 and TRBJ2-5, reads DGGITQSPKYLFRKEGQNVTLSCEQNLNHDAMYWYRQDPGQGLRLIYYSQIVNDFQKGDIAEGYSVSREKKESFPLTVTSAQKNPTAFYLCASSISGLAGQETQYFGPGTRLLVL.

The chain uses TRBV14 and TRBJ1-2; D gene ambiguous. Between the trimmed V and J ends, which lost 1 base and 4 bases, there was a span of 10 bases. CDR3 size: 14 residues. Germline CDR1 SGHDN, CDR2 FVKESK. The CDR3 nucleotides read TGTGCCAGCAGCCAAGGCGGAGTGCGCTATGGCTACACCTTC. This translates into CASSQGGVRYGYTF.

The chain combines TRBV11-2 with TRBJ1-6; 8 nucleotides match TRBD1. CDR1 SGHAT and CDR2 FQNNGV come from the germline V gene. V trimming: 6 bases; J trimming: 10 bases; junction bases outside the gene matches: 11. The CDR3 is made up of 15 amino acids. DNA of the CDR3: TGTGCCAGCAGTCCTGACAGGGGAAGAGGGTCACCCCTCCACTTT. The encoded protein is CASSPDRGRGSPLHF.

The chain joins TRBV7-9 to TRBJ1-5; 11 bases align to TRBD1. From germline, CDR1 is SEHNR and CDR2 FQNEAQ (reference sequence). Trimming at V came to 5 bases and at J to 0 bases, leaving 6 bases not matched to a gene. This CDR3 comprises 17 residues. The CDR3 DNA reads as TGTGCCAGCAGCCAGTGGGACAGGGGGGTTAGCAATCAGCCCCAGCATTTT. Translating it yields CASSQWDRGVSNQPQHF.

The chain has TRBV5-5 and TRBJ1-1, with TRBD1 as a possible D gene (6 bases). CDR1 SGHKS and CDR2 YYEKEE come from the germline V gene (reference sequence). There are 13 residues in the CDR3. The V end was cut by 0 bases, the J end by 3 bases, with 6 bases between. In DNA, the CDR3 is TGTGCCAGCAGCTTGGGGACAGACACTGAAGCTTTCTTT. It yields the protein CASSLGTDTEAFF.

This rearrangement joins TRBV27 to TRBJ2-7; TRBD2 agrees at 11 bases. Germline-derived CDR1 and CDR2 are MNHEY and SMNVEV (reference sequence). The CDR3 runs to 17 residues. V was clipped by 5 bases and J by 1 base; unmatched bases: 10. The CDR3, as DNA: TGTGCCAGCAGTCCAACCCCGGGACTAGCGGCTTCCTACGAGCAGTACTTC. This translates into CASSPTPGLAASYEQYF.

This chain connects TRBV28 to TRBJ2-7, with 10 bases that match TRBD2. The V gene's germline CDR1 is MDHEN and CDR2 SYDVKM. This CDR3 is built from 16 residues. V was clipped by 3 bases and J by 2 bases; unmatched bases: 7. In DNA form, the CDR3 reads TGTGCCAGCAGTTTTGGCGCTAGCGGGAGCCCCTACGAGCAGTACTTC. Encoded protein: CASSFGASGSPYEQYF.

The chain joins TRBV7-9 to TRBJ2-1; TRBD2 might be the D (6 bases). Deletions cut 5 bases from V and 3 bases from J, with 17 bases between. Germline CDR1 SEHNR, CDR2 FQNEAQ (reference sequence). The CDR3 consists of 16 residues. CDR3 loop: CASSTATGTHYNEQFF. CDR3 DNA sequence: TGTGCCAGCAGCACCGCGACCGGGACTCACTACAATGAGCAGTTCTTC.